This T cell receptor (beta chain) was identified in a study of beta chain features in type 1 diabetes. Sorting based on CD45RO/CCR7/CD25/CD127/CD95/CD27 separated CD4+ naive, central memory, regulatory and stem cell-like memory cells. CDR3 length: 16 amino acids. Concerning this clone: What it binds is unknown.

Sequenced material consisted of expressed TCRB transcripts (all of the isolated RNA was reverse transcribed). Profiling relied on immunoSEQ multiplex PCR, and the TCRdb table lists in-frame clones only, not all of them. Here the sample spans around 97,000 clones, about 26% being singletons. Regarding the study as a whole: The study found that naive, central memory and Treg TCRB repertoires appeared more similar in patients than in healthy donors. Moderately but significantly shorter TCRB CDR3s were found in Type 1 diabetes patients in all four CD4+ subsets. In these data, an HLA type influence on TCRB rearrangement remained unresolved.

The sample taken for sequencing was central memory CD4+ T cells from blood. The receptor comes from a woman younger than 35 with type 1 diabetes. This sequence joins TRBV12-2 and TRBJ2-1; the table's D call of TRBD2 was not tested on the DNA. TRBV12-2 is a listed pseudogene. CDR3 coding DNA: TGTGCAAGTCGCACCTCCCCTTCTGGCGGGAGAAATGAGCAGTTCTTC. Protein product: CASRTSPSGGRNEQFF.